Each of the 13 T cell receptor beta chains below was sequenced from the same sample in a study of identical twins. TCRdb itself ran the 5' RACE reads through MiXCR, one entry per CDR3 protein. The data hold about 920,000 distinct CDR3 sequences, with more than 9% observed a single time. The data also belong to a second study, concerning yellow fever vaccine responses in identical twins.

Sequencing was carried out using PBMCs. The receptors shown here come from a woman younger than 35 in good health.

The gene calls are TRBV11-2 and TRBJ2-2; 7 nucleotides agree with TRBD2. Germline trimming cut 5 bases from V and 6 bases from J; bases unmatched to any gene: 15. Germline V CDR1 and CDR2: SGHAT, FQNNGV. The CDR3 covers 17 residues. DNA for the CDR3: TGTGCCAGCAGCGCAGGGAGGTCAGCGGGACTGGCCGGGGAGCTGTTTTTT. Its protein is CASSAGRSAGLAGELFF.

The chain has TRBV5-1 and TRBJ2-2; D unresolved. V lost 0 bases, J lost 7 bases, and 7 bases lay in between. The CDR3 runs 13 residues. Germline lookup yields CDR1 SGHRS and CDR2 YFSETQ. CDR3 bases: TGCGCCAGCAGCTTGGGTATTGGCGGGGAGCTGTTTTTT. Its protein product is CASSLGIGGELFF. Supplemented by reference TRBV5-1 and TRBJ2-2, the full variable domain reads KAGVTQTPRYLIKTRGQQVTLSCSPISGHRSVSWYQQTPGQGLQFLFEYFSETQRNKGNFPGRFSGRQFSNSRSEMNVSTLELGDSALYLCASSLGIGGELFFGEGSRLTVL.

This clonotype was picked up many times. This sequence joins TRBV3-1 and TRBJ2-3; D might be TRBD2 (5 bases). The CDR3 sequence is 15 residues long. Germline V gene lookup returns CDR1 LGHDT and CDR2 YNNKEL (reference sequence). V lost 0 bases and J 3 bases, leaving 10 bases between the germline ends. The CDR3 DNA sequence: TGTGCCAGCAGCCAAGATCCCCGGGAAACAGATACGCAGTATTTT. Translation gives CASSQDPRETDTQYF.

This clonotype was seen a handful of times. The J gene is TRBJ2-5, the V gene TRBV20-1; maybe TRBD2 (5 bases). V lost 5 bases and J 5 bases, leaving 18 bases between the germline ends. The CDR3 is 14 residues long. From germline, CDR1 is DFQATT and CDR2 SNEGSKA (reference sequence). The CDR3 region is CSAVKLGRVETQYF. The CDR3 coding sequence is TGCAGTGCTGTTAAACTAGGGCGGGTTGAGACCCAGTACTTC.

The chain has TRBV20-1 and TRBJ2-3; no clear D. Germline CDR1 and CDR2: DFQATT and SNEGSKA (reference sequence). This CDR3 has 13 residues. Trimming took 5 bases from V and 5 from J, leaving 14 bases between them. CDR3 nucleotides: TGCAGTGCTCCGCACCGAGAGAGAGATACGCAGTATTTT. As protein: CSAPHRERDTQYF.

V is TRBV4-1 and J is TRBJ1-2, with D tentatively TRBD1 (5 bases). The CDR3 consists of 16 residues. The V gene's germline CDR1 is MGHRA and CDR2 YSYEKL. Trimming stripped 1 base from V and 2 bases from J, with 14 bases between. CDR3 DNA: TGCGCCAGCAGCCAAGGTCGAGACAGATCAAACTATGGCTACACCTTC. Protein: CASSQGRDRSNYGYTF.

This clonotype was picked up many times. The V call is TRBV5-1, the J call TRBJ2-2; 10 bases fit TRBD2. With V trimmed by 7 bases and J by 4 bases, 7 bases remained unmatched. The CDR3 runs to 15 residues. Germline CDR1 SGHRS, CDR2 YFSETQ. The CDR3 loop reads CASRLAGDGTGELFF. CDR3 sequence (DNA): TGCGCCAGCCGCCTAGCGGGAGACGGCACCGGGGAGCTGTTTTTT. The variable domain in full, completed from reference TRBV5-1 and TRBJ2-2, reads KAGVTQTPRYLIKTRGQQVTLSCSPISGHRSVSWYQQTPGQGLQFLFEYFSETQRNKGNFPGRFSGRQFSNSRSEMNVSTLELGDSALYLCASRLAGDGTGELFFGEGSRLTVL.

This sequence joins TRBV9 and TRBJ2-1; D possibly corresponds to TRBD2 (6 bases). The CDR3 spans 18 residues. Germline V CDR1 and CDR2: SGDLS, YYNGEE. Deletions cut 0 bases from V and 1 base from J, with 17 bases between. The CDR3 DNA reads as TGTGCCAGCAGCGTAGTAGGAGGGGCGGGAAGGTCCTACAATGAGCAGTTCTTC. Amino acid sequence: CASSVVGGAGRSYNEQFF.

This clonotype was seen repeatedly, ten times or more. This chain connects TRBV11-2 to TRBJ1-2; no clear D. CDR3 length equals 13 residues. V was trimmed by 3 bases and J by 4 bases, leaving 9 bases between them. CDR1 and CDR2 from the germline V gene are SGHAT and FQNNGV. The CDR3 bases are TGTGCCAGCAGCTTCGGGGAAACCTATGGCTACACCTTC. Its translation: CASSFGETYGYTF.

This clonotype occurred many times. An end of the junction differs from the germline gene, which may be a read error. The chain links TRBV6-1 to TRBJ1-1, with TRBD1 matching 7 bases. Germline CDR1 is MNHNS and CDR2 is SASEGT. The CDR3 consists of 14 residues. CDR3: CASIEAGGYTEAFF. The CDR3 DNA follows: TGTGCCAGCATTGAAGCAGGGGGTTACACTGAAGCTTTCTTT.

This clonotype was seen ten or more times. The chain couples TRBV12-3 or TRBV12-4 to TRBJ1-5, with D possibly TRBD1 on 5 matching bases. The CDR3 totals 14 residues. V was clipped by 3 bases and J by 1 base, with 7 bases between them. The CDR3 bases are TGTGCCAGCAGTTTTCAGGGCAGCAATCAGCCCCAGCATTTT. This codes for CASSFQGSNQPQHF.

The V call is TRBV14, the J call TRBJ1-1; 10 positions agree with TRBD1. The CDR3 length is 17 residues. Germline V gene sequence: CDR1 SGHDN, CDR2 FVKESK. J gave up 1 base and V 4 bases, and 9 bases lay outside the gene matches. CDR3 in amino acids: CASSLSGTGEENTEAFF. CDR3 DNA: TGTGCCAGCAGCCTTTCCGGGACAGGGGAGGAGAACACTGAAGCTTTCTTT.

This clonotype was seen a handful of times. The CDR3 bases are TGCGCCAGCAGCCAAACAGGGGCCGGGGAGCTGTTTTTT. Protein sequence: CASSQTGAGELFF. V and J are TRBV4-1 and TRBJ2-2; 7 bases are shared with TRBD1. The length of the CDR3 is 13 residues. Germline values: CDR1 MGHRA, CDR2 YSYEKL. Trimming removed 2 bases from V and 6 bases from J; junction bases left unmatched: 0.